This TCR beta chain was recovered during a study of T cells in Graves' hyperthyroidism and ophthalmopathy. This clonotype has at least ten counts. Trimming cost V 2 bases and J 5 bases, with 15 bases left between them. The length of the CDR3 is 15 residues. Looked up from germline, CDR1 is LNHDA and CDR2 is SQIVND (reference sequence). Regions amplified from RNA transcripts were the TCR beta CDR3 regions. A set of HTBI primers served as the primers for a first-round RT-PCR of the TCR CDR3. TCRdb reprocessed the multiplex PCR reads with MiXCR, giving one entry per CDR3 protein. The profile shows about 570,000 distinct CDR3 sequences, just over 45% of them singletons.

This clonotype originated in an adult woman with Graves' disease, either hyperthyroidism or ophthalmopathy (not recorded which). The specimen was peripheral blood or thyroid tissue (not recorded which). This chain connects TRBV19 to TRBJ1-2, with D unresolved. This CDR3 is CASSISMGPLYGYTF. The CDR3 DNA sequence: TGTGCCAGTAGTATATCCATGGGTCCACTTTATGGCTACACCTTC.